The sequence of this T cell receptor (beta chain) was determined in a study of T cells in narcolepsy. Measured with immunoSEQ multiplex PCR; TCRdb has only the in-frame clones, and not every one. The table has 32,000 or so clones, approximately 82% seen once; the top ten hold more than 0.9%. The V end lost 7 bases, the J end lost 5 bases, and 14 bases lay between the germline ends. The CDR3 is made up of 13 amino acids. The germline CDR1 and CDR2 sequences are LNHDA and SQIVND (reference sequence). This TCR was sampled from a human donor with narcolepsy. Sequenced material: CD45RA- memory CD4+ T cells from PBMCs. The V call is TRBV19, the J call TRBJ2-5, with D possibly being TRBD1 (6 bases). CDR3 DNA sequence: TGTGCCAGTACCGACACAGGGACGGAGACCCAGTACTTC. Translating it yields CASTDTGTETQYF. Full variable domain (missing parts from reference TRBV19 and TRBJ2-5): DGGITQSPKYLFRKEGQNVTLSCEQNLNHDAMYWYRQDPGQGLRLIYYSQIVNDFQKGDIAEGYSVSREKKESFPLTVTSAQKNPTAFYLCASTDTGTETQYFGPGTRLLVL.